This T cell receptor (beta chain) was identified in a study of T cell responses to AZD1222 COVID-19 vaccine (dated by TCRdb to the early 2020s). The study in broad terms: AZD1222 recipients whose second dose came at about 4 weeks and those whose second dose came at about 12 weeks were combined into one group, since spike-specific TCR depth and breadth did not differ between the two schedules. A total of over 230 trial participants underwent TCR sequencing, of whom some 200 had received two doses of AZD1222 and 26 had received two doses of the MenACWY control vaccine. Enrollment into the trials was organized by age into subgroups of 18-55, 56-69 and 70-plus years, and those subgroups contained roughly 150, 30 and 60 TCR-sequenced participants, respectively. Broad study findings and their caveats: Vaccine-associated CD4 TCRs spanned the whole spike protein, with dominant responses in regions 160-218 and 743-854. After two AZD1222 doses, both the breadth and the depth of spike-specific TCRs were significantly higher than at day 0 and than in MenACWY recipients. Reportedly, close to half of the unique spike-specific TCRs recognized epitopes lying outside the regions that are mutated in the B.1.351 and B.1.1.7 variants. Conclusions about previously exposed vaccinees are limited because only six or seven AZD1222 recipients were SARS-CoV-2 seropositive at baseline. Because no day 14 peak-response samples were available, repertoires were characterized only after the peak T cell response. The 56-69-year group was small, and its depth increase did not reach significance, likely because of low power. Most participants were white British and females outnumbered males, and the authors suggested that clonal diversity may have been underestimated.

The time point label here, explained by the study, means: baseline before first vaccination. Samples from vaccinated people were obtained from the UK trials COV001 and COV002, which included a single-blind randomized controlled phase 2/3 trial of AZD1222 (ChAdOx1 nCoV-19) in healthy adults. Trial participant PBMC samples were collected at day 0 and day 28 after the second dose for TCRbeta chain sequencing. Worth noting for this clone: No cognate antigen has been identified for it. The record has no base qualities; no much larger clone is one base away.

V loses 5 bases of germline sequence and J loses 2 bases, and the interval between the two ends is 16 bases. The CDR3 goes from the cysteine to the phenylalanine over 15 residues. Just CDR3 DNA is preserved here, 45 bases in frame from base 1. Per the germline V gene (reference sequence), SEHNR is the CDR1 and FQNEAQ is the CDR2. The CDR3 regions of human TCRbeta chains were analyzed by immunosequencing. The source study handled its data this way. Repertoire TCRs were checked for matches against a reference library of SARS-CoV-2-specific TCRs that had been generated using the MIRA antigen-specificity platform. Breadth was defined as the fraction of unique TCRs that were SARS-CoV-2-associated, and depth was defined as the fraction of total T cells that were SARS-CoV-2-associated. Using the MIRA data, each spike-specific TCR was mapped to the spike region that the TCR reacts to and placed in a CD4 or CD8 class. Log10-transformed breadth and depth values were compared by one-way ANOVA with Sidak's multiple comparisons tests. TCRdb retrieved this table from immuneACCESS and kept in-frame rearrangements only. Not all clones are present; in checked studies, unresolved V genes account for under half, and no reason is known for the remainder. The V and J calls and clone size come from that table; D and trimming were worked out from the DNA. In all, the sample holds 95,000 to 110,000 clones, and over 90% of those were seen once. The top ten clones comprise less than 6.5% of the sample.

The sequence joins TRBV7-9 to TRBJ2-7; confidence is insufficient to name the D gene. Here the sequenced sample was peripheral blood, taken on day 0 of AZD1222 vaccination. The clonotype originates from an adult in good health. The CDR3 reads as follows: CASSRTLRNPYEQYF. The sequenced DNA is TGTGCCAGCAGCCGGACCCTTAGGAACCCCTACGAGCAGTACTTC.